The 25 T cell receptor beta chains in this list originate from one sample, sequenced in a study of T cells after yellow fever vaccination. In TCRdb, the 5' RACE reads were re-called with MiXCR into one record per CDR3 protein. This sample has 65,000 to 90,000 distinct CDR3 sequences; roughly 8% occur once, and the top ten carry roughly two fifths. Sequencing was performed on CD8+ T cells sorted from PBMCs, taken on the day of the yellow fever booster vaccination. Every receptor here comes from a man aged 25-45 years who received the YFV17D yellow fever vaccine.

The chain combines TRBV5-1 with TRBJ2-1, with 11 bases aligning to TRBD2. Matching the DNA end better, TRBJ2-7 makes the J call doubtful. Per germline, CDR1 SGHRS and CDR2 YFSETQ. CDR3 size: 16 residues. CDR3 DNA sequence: TGCGCCAGCAGCTTGACTAGCGGGAGTTCCTACAATGAGCAGTACTTC. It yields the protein CASSLTSGSSYNEQYF.

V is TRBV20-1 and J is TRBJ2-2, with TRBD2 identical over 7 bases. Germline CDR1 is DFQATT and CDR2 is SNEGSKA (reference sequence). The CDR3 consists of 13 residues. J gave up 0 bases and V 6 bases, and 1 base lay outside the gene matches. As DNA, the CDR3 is TGCAGTGCGGGGGGGTCGAACACCGGGGAGCTGTTTTTT. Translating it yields CSAGGSNTGELFF.

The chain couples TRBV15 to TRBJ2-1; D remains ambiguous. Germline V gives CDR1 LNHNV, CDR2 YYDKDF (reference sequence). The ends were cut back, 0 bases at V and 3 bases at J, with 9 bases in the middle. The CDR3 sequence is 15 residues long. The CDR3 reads CATSRDSQLYNEQFF. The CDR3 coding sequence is TGTGCCACCAGCAGAGATTCACAGCTCTACAATGAGCAGTTCTTC.

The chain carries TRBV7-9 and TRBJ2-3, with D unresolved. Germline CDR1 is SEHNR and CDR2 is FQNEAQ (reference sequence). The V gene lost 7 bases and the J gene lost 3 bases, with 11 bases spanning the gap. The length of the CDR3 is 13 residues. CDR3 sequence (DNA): TGTGCCAGCACCCGGACCACGACAGATACGCAGTATTTT. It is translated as CASTRTTTDTQYF.

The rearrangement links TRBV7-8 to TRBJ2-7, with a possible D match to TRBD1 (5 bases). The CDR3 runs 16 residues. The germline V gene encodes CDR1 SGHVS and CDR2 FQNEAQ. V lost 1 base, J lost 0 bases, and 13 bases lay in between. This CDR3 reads CASSLGSQGYSYEQYF. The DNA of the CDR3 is TGTGCCAGCAGCTTAGGGTCTCAGGGATACTCCTACGAGCAGTACTTC.

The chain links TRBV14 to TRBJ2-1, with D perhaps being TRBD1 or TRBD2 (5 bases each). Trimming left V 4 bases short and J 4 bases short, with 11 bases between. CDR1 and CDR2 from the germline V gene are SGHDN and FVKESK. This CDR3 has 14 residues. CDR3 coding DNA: TGTGCCAGCAGCCCACCGGGACCATACAATGAGCAGTTCTTC. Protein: CASSPPGPYNEQFF.

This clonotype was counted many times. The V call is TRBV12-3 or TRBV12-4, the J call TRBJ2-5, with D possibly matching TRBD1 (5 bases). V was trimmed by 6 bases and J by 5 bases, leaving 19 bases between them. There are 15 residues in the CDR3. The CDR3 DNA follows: TGTGCCAGCAGATTTGCGACAGACAAGGAGGAGACCCAGTACTTC. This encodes CASRFATDKEETQYF.

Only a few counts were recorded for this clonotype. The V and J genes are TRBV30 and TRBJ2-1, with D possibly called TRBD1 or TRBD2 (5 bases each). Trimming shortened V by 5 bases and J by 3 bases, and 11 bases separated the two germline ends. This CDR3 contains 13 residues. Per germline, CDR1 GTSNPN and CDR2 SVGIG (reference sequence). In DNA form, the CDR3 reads TGTGCCTGGCAGGGTCGGGACTACAATGAGCAGTTCTTC. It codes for CAWQGRDYNEQFF.

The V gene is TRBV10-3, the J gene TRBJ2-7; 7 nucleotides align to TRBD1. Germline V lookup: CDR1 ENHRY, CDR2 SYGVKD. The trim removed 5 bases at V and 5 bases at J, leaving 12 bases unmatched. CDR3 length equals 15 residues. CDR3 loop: CAISTTGASIHEQYF. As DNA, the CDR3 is TGTGCCATCAGTACTACAGGGGCTTCAATCCACGAGCAGTACTTC.

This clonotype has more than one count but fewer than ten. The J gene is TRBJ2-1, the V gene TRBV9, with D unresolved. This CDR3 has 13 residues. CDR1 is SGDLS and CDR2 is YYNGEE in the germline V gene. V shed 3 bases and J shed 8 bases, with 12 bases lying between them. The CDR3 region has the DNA TGTGCCAGCAGCGGGGCGGATGGCGATGAGCAGTTCTTC. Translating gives CASSGADGDEQFF.

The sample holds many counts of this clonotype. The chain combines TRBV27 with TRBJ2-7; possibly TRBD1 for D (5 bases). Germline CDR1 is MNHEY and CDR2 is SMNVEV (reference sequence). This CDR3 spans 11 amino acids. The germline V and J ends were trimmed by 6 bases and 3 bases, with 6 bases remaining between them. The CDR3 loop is CASSTGYEQYF. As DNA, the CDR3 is TGTGCCAGCAGCACAGGCTACGAGCAGTACTTC.

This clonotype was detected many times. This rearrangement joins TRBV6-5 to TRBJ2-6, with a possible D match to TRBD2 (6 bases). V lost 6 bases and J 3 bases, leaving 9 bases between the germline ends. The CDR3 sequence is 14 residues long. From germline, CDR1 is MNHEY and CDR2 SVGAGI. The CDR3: CASRPGGGANVLTF. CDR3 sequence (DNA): TGTGCCAGCAGGCCCGGGGGTGGGGCCAACGTCCTGACTTTC.

The CDR3 loop is CASSHPGGNIQYF. The CDR3 DNA is TGTGCCAGCAGCCACCCCGGTGGAAACATTCAGTACTTC. The chain uses TRBV7-9 and TRBJ2-4; no reliable D call. Germline assignment: CDR1 SEHNR and CDR2 FQNEAQ (reference sequence). This CDR3 region has 13 residues. The germline V and J ends were trimmed by 5 bases and 6 bases, with 11 bases remaining between them.

CDR3 in amino acids: CASSFVGGWSDTQYF. The CDR3 bases are TGTGCCAGCAGCTTCGTAGGGGGGTGGTCGGATACGCAGTATTTT. The chain combines TRBV7-2 with TRBJ2-3; D is possibly TRBD1 or TRBD2 (6 bases each). Germline V gene sequence: CDR1 SGHTA, CDR2 FQGNSA. This CDR3 spans 15 amino acids. Trimming cost V 3 bases and J 6 bases, with 16 bases left between them.

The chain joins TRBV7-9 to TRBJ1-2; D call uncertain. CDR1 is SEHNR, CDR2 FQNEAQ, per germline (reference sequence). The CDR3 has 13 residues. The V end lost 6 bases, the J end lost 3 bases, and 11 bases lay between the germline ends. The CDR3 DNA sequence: TGTGCCAGCAGTTCAGGCGAGTACTATGGCTACACCTTC. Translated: CASSSGEYYGYTF.

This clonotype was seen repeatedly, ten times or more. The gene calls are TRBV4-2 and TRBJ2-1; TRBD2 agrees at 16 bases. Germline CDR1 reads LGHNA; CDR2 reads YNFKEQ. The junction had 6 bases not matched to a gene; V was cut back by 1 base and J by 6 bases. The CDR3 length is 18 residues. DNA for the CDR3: TGTGCCAGCAGCCAAGTCTTCGGGACTAGCGGGAGGGCCAATGAGCAGTTCTTC. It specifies CASSQVFGTSGRANEQFF.

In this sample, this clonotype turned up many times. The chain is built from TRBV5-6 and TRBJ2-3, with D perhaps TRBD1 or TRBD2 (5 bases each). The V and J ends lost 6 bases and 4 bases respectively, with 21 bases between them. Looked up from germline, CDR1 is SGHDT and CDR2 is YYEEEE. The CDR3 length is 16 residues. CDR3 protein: CASTFAPDRGADTQYF. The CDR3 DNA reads TGTGCCAGCACCTTCGCCCCGGACCGGGGCGCAGATACGCAGTATTTT.

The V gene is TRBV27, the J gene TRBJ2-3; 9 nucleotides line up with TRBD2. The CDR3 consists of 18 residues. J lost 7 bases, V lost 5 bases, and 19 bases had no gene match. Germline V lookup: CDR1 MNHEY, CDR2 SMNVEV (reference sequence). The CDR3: CASSPSPVGSGSLYTQYF. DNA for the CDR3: TGTGCCAGCAGTCCTTCACCGGTGGGTAGCGGGAGTTTGTATACGCAGTATTTT.

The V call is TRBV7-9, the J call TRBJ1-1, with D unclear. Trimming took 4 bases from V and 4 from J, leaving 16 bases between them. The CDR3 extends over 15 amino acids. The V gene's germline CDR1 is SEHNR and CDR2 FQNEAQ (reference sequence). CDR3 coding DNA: TGTGCCAGCAGCTCTACGGCCAGAGGGATCACTGAAGCTTTCTTT. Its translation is CASSSTARGITEAFF.

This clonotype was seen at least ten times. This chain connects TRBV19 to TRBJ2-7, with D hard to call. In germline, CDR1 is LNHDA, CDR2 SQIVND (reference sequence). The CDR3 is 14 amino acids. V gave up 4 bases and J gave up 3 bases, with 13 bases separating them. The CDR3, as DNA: TGTGCCAGTAGTACTCGCGGCCCCCTCTACGAGCAGTACTTC. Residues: CASSTRGPLYEQYF. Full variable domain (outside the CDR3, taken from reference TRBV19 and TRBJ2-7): DGGITQSPKYLFRKEGQNVTLSCEQNLNHDAMYWYRQDPGQGLRLIYYSQIVNDFQKGDIAEGYSVSREKKESFPLTVTSAQKNPTAFYLCASSTRGPLYEQYFGPGTRLTVT.

CDR3 bases: TGTGCCAGCAGTAGCGGGAGGGGTTATACGCAGTATTTT. This encodes CASSSGRGYTQYF. This sequence joins TRBV7-3 and TRBJ2-3, with TRBD2 matching 11 bases. The ends lost 6 bases at V and 7 bases at J; junction bases unmatched: 3. The CDR3 covers 13 residues. Germline CDR1 reads SGHTA; CDR2 reads FQGTGA.

CDR3 in amino acids: CASSLGTSGVWNEQFF. The CDR3 DNA reads as TGTGCCAGCAGCCTCGGGACTAGCGGCGTTTGGAATGAGCAGTTCTTC. The V call is TRBV6-2 or TRBV6-3, the J call TRBJ2-1, with 11 positions matching TRBD2. With V trimmed by 6 bases and J by 7 bases, 11 bases remained unmatched. In germline, CDR1 is MNHEY, CDR2 SVGEGT. The CDR3 has 16 amino acids.

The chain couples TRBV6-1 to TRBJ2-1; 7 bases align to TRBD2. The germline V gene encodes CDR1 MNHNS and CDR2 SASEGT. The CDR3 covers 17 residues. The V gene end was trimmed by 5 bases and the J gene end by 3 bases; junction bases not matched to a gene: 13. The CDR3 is CASSLAQVERGYNEQFF. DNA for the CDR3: TGTGCCAGCAGTCTCGCCCAGGTTGAGCGGGGCTACAATGAGCAGTTCTTC.

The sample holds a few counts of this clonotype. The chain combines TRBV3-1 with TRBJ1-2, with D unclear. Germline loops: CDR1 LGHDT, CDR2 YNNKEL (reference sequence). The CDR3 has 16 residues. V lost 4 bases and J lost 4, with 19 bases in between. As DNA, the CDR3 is TGTGCCAGCAGCCCGGTCGGCGGAAACCCTGTCTATGGCTACACCTTC. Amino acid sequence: CASSPVGGNPVYGYTF.

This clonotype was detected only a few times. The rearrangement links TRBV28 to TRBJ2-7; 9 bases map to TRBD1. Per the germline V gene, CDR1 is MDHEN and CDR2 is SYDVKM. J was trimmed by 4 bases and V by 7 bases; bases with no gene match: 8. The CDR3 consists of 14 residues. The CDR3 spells CASTSPQGAYEQYF. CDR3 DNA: TGTGCCAGCACCTCCCCACAGGGGGCTTACGAGCAGTACTTC. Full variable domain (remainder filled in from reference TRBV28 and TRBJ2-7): DVKVTQSSRYLVKRTGEKVFLECVQDMDHENMFWYRQDPGLGLRLIYFSYDVKMKEKGDIPEGYSVSREKKERFSLILESASTNQTSMYLCASTSPQGAYEQYFGPGTRLTVT.